Below, 31 T cell receptor beta chains from the same sample are listed, as sequenced in a study of T cell repertoires in cytomegalovirus infection. TCRdb itself ran the reads through MiXCR, one entry per CDR3 protein. Of 250,000 to 300,000 distinct CDR3 sequences in the sample, about an eighth were seen once. Source material: PBMCs. Receptors originate from a human donor in good health (CMV status not recorded). Some clones in this sample may be carry-over from other donors' samples.

This clonotype was observed many times. The rearrangement links TRBV29-1 to TRBJ1-1; TRBD1 is a possible D gene (5 bases). The CDR3 is 9 residues long. The germline V gene encodes CDR1 SQVTM and CDR2 ANQGSEA. The V end was cut by 7 bases, the J end by 8 bases, with 8 bases between. DNA of the CDR3: TGCAGCGCAGGGACGGAAGCTTTCTTT. It is translated as CSAGTEAFF.

There are many counts of this clonotype. The V and J genes are TRBV5-1 and TRBJ2-5, with 7 nucleotides matching TRBD2. J was trimmed by 2 bases and V by 3 bases; bases with no gene match: 4. Germline loops: CDR1 SGHRS, CDR2 YFSETQ. The CDR3 covers 14 residues. The CDR3, as DNA: TGCGCCAGCAGCTACCTTAGCGGGCAAGAGACCCAGTACTTC. It translates to CASSYLSGQETQYF.

In this sample, this clonotype turned up many times. The V and J genes are TRBV28 and TRBJ1-4; a possible D gene is TRBD1 (6 bases). The germline CDR1 and CDR2 sequences are MDHEN and SYDVKM. Trimming removed 3 bases at V and 6 bases at J, with 14 bases between. The CDR3 has 15 amino acids. CDR3 loop: CASSFNRAGDEKLFF. The CDR3, as DNA: TGTGCCAGCAGTTTTAACAGGGCTGGGGATGAAAAACTGTTTTTT. Based on the CDR3 plus reference TRBV28 and TRBJ1-4, the full variable domain is DVKVTQSSRYLVKRTGEKVFLECVQDMDHENMFWYRQDPGLGLRLIYFSYDVKMKEKGDIPEGYSVSREKKERFSLILESASTNQTSMYLCASSFNRAGDEKLFFGSGTQLSVL.

This clonotype came up a few times. This chain links TRBV19 with TRBJ2-2, with TRBD1 matching 10 bases. CDR3 size: 15 residues. Germline CDR1 is LNHDA and CDR2 is SQIVND (reference sequence). The junction had 5 bases not matched to a gene; V was cut back by 5 bases and J by 5 bases. The DNA for the CDR3 is TGTGCCAGTAGTTGGGGACAGGGGAGAACCGGGGAGCTGTTTTTT. Translated: CASSWGQGRTGELFF. The full variable domain, its missing parts supplied by reference TRBV19 and TRBJ2-2, is DGGITQSPKYLFRKEGQNVTLSCEQNLNHDAMYWYRQDPGQGLRLIYYSQIVNDFQKGDIAEGYSVSREKKESFPLTVTSAQKNPTAFYLCASSWGQGRTGELFFGEGSRLTVL.

The CDR3 bases are TGTGCCAGCAGCGGGGGGGCGGGGGGGCCGTCCGAGCAGTACTTC. It specifies CASSGGAGGPSEQYF. The rearrangement uses TRBV11-3 and TRBJ2-7, with 9 bases fitting TRBD2. The CDR3 has 15 amino acids. Trimming removed 5 bases from V and 6 bases from J; junction bases left unmatched: 11. The germline CDR1 and CDR2 sequences are SGHNT and YENEEA.

This clonotype occurred many times. For the CDR3, the DNA is TGTGCCAGCAGTGCCTTAGGCCCTAGCAGTAATGAGCAGTTCTTC. Protein product: CASSALGPSSNEQFF. The chain combines TRBV12-3 or TRBV12-4 with TRBJ2-1, with a weak D call TRBD2 (5 bases). V lost 5 bases, J lost 7 bases, and 18 bases lay in between. This CDR3 has 15 amino acids.

This clonotype turned up a few times. This chain connects TRBV4-2 to TRBJ2-2, with a tentative D call TRBD1 (5 bases). Germline CDR1 is LGHNA and CDR2 is YNFKEQ. Trimming took off 6 bases at V and 6 bases at J, with 20 bases between the two ends. This CDR3 has 16 residues. CDR3 bases: TGTGCCAGCAGAAAGGCTGTAGGGGCCGTTGCCGGGGAGCTGTTTTTT. Encoded protein: CASRKAVGAVAGELFF.

This clonotype was observed many times. The V call is TRBV7-2, the J call TRBJ2-3; 8 nucleotides line up with TRBD2. This CDR3 has 15 residues. Trimming at V came to 3 bases and at J to 2 bases, leaving 4 bases not matched to a gene. In germline, CDR1 is SGHTA, CDR2 FQGNSA. CDR3 DNA: TGTGCCAGCAGCTTGAGCGGGAGCAACACAGATACGCAGTATTTT. It encodes CASSLSGSNTDTQYF.

The table lists this clonotype with many counts. The V gene is TRBV6-5, the J gene TRBJ2-1; 9 bases agree with TRBD2. V dropped 0 bases and J dropped 5; count of bases not matched to a gene: 5. This CDR3 has 16 amino acids. The germline V gene encodes CDR1 MNHEY and CDR2 SVGAGI. CDR3 nucleotides: TGTGCCAGCAGTTACTCAGGCGGGAGGGGGAACAATGAGCAGTTCTTC. Its translation is CASSYSGGRGNNEQFF.

This clonotype was seen more than once but under ten times. The rearrangement joins TRBV6-5 to TRBJ2-2; D is perhaps TRBD1 or TRBD2 (6 bases each). Between the trimmed V and J ends, which lost 2 bases and 7 bases, there was a span of 11 bases. The CDR3 is 14 residues long. Germline CDR1 is MNHEY and CDR2 is SVGAGI. CDR3 sequence: CASSYNREVGELFF. CDR3 DNA: TGTGCCAGCAGTTACAACAGGGAGGTCGGGGAGCTGTTTTTT.

The chain carries TRBV27 and TRBJ2-3, with 13 bases identical to TRBD2. The CDR3 consists of 15 residues. Germline V gene data show CDR1 as MNHEY and CDR2 as SMNVEV (reference sequence). V dropped 2 bases and J dropped 4; count of bases not matched to a gene: 0. The CDR3 DNA reads TGTGCCAGCAGTTTAACTAGCGGGGGGGCAGATACGCAGTATTTT. Its protein product is CASSLTSGGADTQYF.

This CDR3 reads CSARRDNEQFF. CDR3 bases: TGCAGTGCTAGGCGGGATAATGAGCAGTTCTTC. The V and J genes are TRBV20-1 and TRBJ2-1, with a weak D call TRBD2 (6 bases). The germline gives CDR1 DFQATT, CDR2 SNEGSKA (reference sequence). This CDR3 spans 11 amino acids. Trimming stripped 3 bases from V and 7 bases from J, with 7 bases between.

The chain employs TRBV20-1 and TRBJ2-1, with D possibly being TRBD1 (6 bases). Germline values: CDR1 DFQATT, CDR2 SNEGSKA (reference sequence). The V end lost 1 base, the J end lost 10 bases, and 11 bases lay between the germline ends. The CDR3 is made up of 12 amino acids. CDR3 in DNA: TGCAGTGCTAGAGTCGCGGACAGAGAGCAGTTCTTC. This translates into CSARVADREQFF.

The rearrangement uses TRBV19 and TRBJ2-1, with 9 nucleotides matching TRBD1. This CDR3 is built from 14 residues. Germline CDR1 and CDR2: LNHDA and SQIVND (reference sequence). J lost 14 bases, V lost 3 bases, and 11 bases had no gene match. DNA of the CDR3: TGTGCCAGTAGTATTTCACAGGGGGCGGGACGTGAGTTCTTC. This encodes CASSISQGAGREFF.

The CDR3 DNA follows: TGTGCCACCCGACCAGCGGTTGGGACTGAAGCTTTCTTT. It specifies CATRPAVGTEAFF. V gene TRBV6-2 or TRBV6-3 combines with J gene TRBJ1-1, with D unresolved. The CDR3 is made up of 13 amino acids. CDR1 and CDR2 (germline): MNHEY, SVGEGT. V dropped 10 bases and J dropped 5 bases, with 17 bases sitting between them.

A word on this clonotype: A single base separates this from a much larger clone, so it may be a read error. The chain has TRBV12-3 or TRBV12-4 and TRBJ1-2, with D possibly matching TRBD1 (5 bases). The V end lost 6 bases, the J end lost 3 bases, and 17 bases lay between the germline ends. The CDR3 totals 15 residues. CDR3 in amino acids: CASSSKGLVDYGYTF. Here the CDR3 DNA reads TGTGCCAGCAGCTCAAAGGGGCTTGTGGACTATGGCTACACCTTC.

A remark on this clonotype: A much larger clone lies a single base off, so this may be a read error. The conserved phenylalanine or tryptophan is not found at the CDR3 terminus, so this likely reflects a read error. The rearrangement uses TRBV28 and TRBJ2-1; TRBD2 might be the D (5 bases). CDR1 and CDR2 from the germline V gene are MDHEN and SYDVKM. Trimming removed 8 bases at V and 5 bases at J, with 16 bases between. This CDR3 comprises 14 residues. The CDR3 DNA sequence: TGTGCCAGCGGCCCTGGACTGCCGAACAATGAGCAGTTCTCC. The encoded protein is CASGPGLPNNEQFS.

This rearrangement joins TRBV15 to TRBJ1-5; TRBD1 is a possible D gene (6 bases). This CDR3 is built from 15 residues. The V gene's germline CDR1 is LNHNV and CDR2 YYDKDF (reference sequence). V was shortened by 1 base and J by 3 bases, with 10 bases between the two germline ends. CDR3 loop: CATSRGQVNNQPQHF. The CDR3 bases are TGTGCCACCAGCAGAGGACAGGTGAACAATCAGCCCCAGCATTTT.

Ten or more counts support this clonotype. The chain has TRBV7-8 and TRBJ1-5, with 7 nucleotides matching TRBD1. Germline V gene data show CDR1 as SGHVS and CDR2 as FQNEAQ. V shed 9 bases, J shed 0 bases, and the junction held 8 bases outside the gene matches. CDR3 length: 15 residues. CDR3 sequence reads: CASRQGSFSNQPQHF. The CDR3 DNA sequence: TGTGCCAGTAGACAGGGAAGTTTTAGCAATCAGCCCCAGCATTTT.

This clonotype came up many times. The chain joins TRBV19 to TRBJ2-7; 7 nucleotides match TRBD2. J gave up 2 bases and V 6 bases, and 7 bases lay outside the gene matches. The CDR3 is made up of 14 amino acids. The germline gives CDR1 LNHDA, CDR2 SQIVND (reference sequence). The CDR3 here is CASSPSGGTYEQYF. The CDR3 DNA sequence: TGTGCCAGTAGCCCATCCGGGGGGACCTACGAGCAGTACTTC.

This clonotype was counted ten times or more. The genes are TRBV7-2 and TRBJ2-1; D is possibly TRBD2 (5 bases). Per the germline V gene, CDR1 is SGHTA and CDR2 is FQGNSA. Trimming shortened V by 2 bases and J by 3 bases, and 11 bases separated the two germline ends. The CDR3 is 15 amino acids. CDR3 loop: CASSLRGRLYNEQFF. The CDR3 region has the DNA TGTGCCAGCAGCTTACGGGGAAGGCTCTACAATGAGCAGTTCTTC.

This clonotype was found many times. The chain is built from TRBV19 and TRBJ2-1, with 11 positions matching TRBD2. V was clipped by 6 bases and J by 7 bases; unmatched bases: 11. This CDR3 contains 16 residues. In germline, CDR1 is LNHDA, CDR2 SQIVND (reference sequence). CDR3 sequence: CASSTRTSGRLNEQFF. Here the CDR3 DNA reads TGTGCCAGTAGCACCAGGACTAGCGGGCGCTTGAATGAGCAGTTCTTC.

This clonotype has a handful of counts. The rearrangement links TRBV29-1 to TRBJ2-7; 7 bases fit TRBD1. This CDR3 region has 16 residues. CDR1 and CDR2 from the germline V gene are SQVTM and ANQGSEA. Losses at the gene ends were 4 bases for V and 0 bases for J; bases not matched to a gene: 12. The CDR3 nucleotides are TGCAGCGTTGGTCGTCGCGTCGGGACAGCCTCCTACGAGCAGTACTTC. Its translation is CSVGRRVGTASYEQYF.

This clonotype showed up just a few times. The rearrangement links TRBV11-2 to TRBJ2-2; D ambiguous. V was cut by 2 bases and J by 1 base, with 8 bases left in between. The germline V gene encodes CDR1 SGHAT and CDR2 FQNNGV. This CDR3 has 15 amino acids. The CDR3 spells CASSLFRVNTGELFF. The DNA of the CDR3 is TGTGCCAGCAGCTTATTTAGGGTGAACACCGGGGAGCTGTTTTTT.

V usage is TRBV10-3 and J usage is TRBJ2-1; tentatively, D is TRBD2 (6 bases). Trimming shortened V by 3 bases and J by 6 bases, and 18 bases separated the two germline ends. The CDR3 is 16 amino acids. In germline, CDR1 is ENHRY, CDR2 SYGVKD. The CDR3 loop reads CAISETSPGSGNEQFF. The CDR3 DNA reads TGTGCCATCAGTGAAACTAGCCCGGGAAGCGGCAATGAGCAGTTCTTC.

V is TRBV9 and J is TRBJ2-3; 7 nucleotides agree with TRBD2. CDR3 length equals 18 residues. Germline V CDR1 and CDR2: SGDLS, YYNGEE. The junction had 12 bases not matched to a gene; V was cut back by 0 bases and J by 2 bases. CDR3 residues: CASSVGELLAQPTDTQYF. The DNA for the CDR3 is TGTGCCAGCAGCGTAGGGGAACTACTAGCGCAGCCCACAGATACGCAGTATTTT.

This chain connects TRBV5-5 to TRBJ2-7; D not certain. The CDR3 length is 15 residues. The germline CDR1 and CDR2 sequences are SGHKS and YYEKEE (reference sequence). The germline V and J ends were trimmed by 2 bases and 2 bases, with 14 bases remaining between them. The DNA for the CDR3 is TGTGCCAGCAGCTTTCCGGTGGGTGCCCCCTACGAGCAGTACTTC. This codes for CASSFPVGAPYEQYF.

This clonotype occurred a few times. J is TRBJ2-1 and V is TRBV20-1; TRBD2 matches at 8 bases. This CDR3 comprises 14 residues. Germline V gene sequence: CDR1 DFQATT, CDR2 SNEGSKA (reference sequence). V lost 3 bases and J lost 8; bases outside the gene matches: 9. The CDR3 loop reads CSASTGGPADEQFF. In DNA, the CDR3 is TGCAGTGCTAGTACGGGGGGGCCCGCGGATGAGCAGTTCTTC.

Many counts were recorded for this clonotype. This chain connects TRBV28 to TRBJ2-1, with D perhaps matching TRBD2 (5 bases). V was shortened by 3 bases and J by 0 bases, with 9 bases between the two germline ends. Germline loops: CDR1 MDHEN, CDR2 SYDVKM. The CDR3 has 15 amino acids. In nucleotides, the CDR3 is TGTGCCAGCAGTTTGCGGGTGAACTCCTACAATGAGCAGTTCTTC. Translation gives CASSLRVNSYNEQFF.

This clonotype was picked up many times. The chain employs TRBV7-2 and TRBJ2-1, with TRBD2 as a possible D gene (6 bases). Germline V gene lookup returns CDR1 SGHTA and CDR2 FQGNSA. This CDR3 is 15 amino acids long. Trimming took 5 bases from V and 6 from J, leaving 17 bases between them. Here the CDR3 reads CASSPLRGSGNEQFF. The DNA of the CDR3 is TGTGCCAGCAGCCCTTTGCGGGGATCCGGCAATGAGCAGTTCTTC.

The sample holds many counts of this clonotype. This chain joins TRBV7-8 and TRBJ2-1; the D gene is possibly TRBD2 (5 bases). The CDR3 has 13 residues. Germline V gene lookup returns CDR1 SGHVS and CDR2 FQNEAQ. V was shortened by 1 base and J by 9 bases, with 10 bases between the two germline ends. The CDR3 nucleotides read TGTGCCAGCAGCTTAGGTGCCCGGGGTGAGCAGTTCTTC. Protein: CASSLGARGEQFF.